This TCR beta chain was sequenced for a study of resident and recirculating memory T cells in vitiligo. CDR3 size: 16 residues. Germline V gene data show CDR1 as SGDLS and CDR2 as YYNGEE. Trimming removed 3 bases at V and 2 bases at J, with 15 bases between. Only in-frame clones appear in the TCRdb table, and some are missing; sequencing was by immunoSEQ multiplex PCR. This table holds 70,000 to 95,000 clones, under 95% found once. The TCR sequence derives from a male donor with vitiligo. The rearrangement uses TRBV9 and TRBJ2-1; D may be TRBD2 (7 bases). The sample consisted of blood. CDR3 amino acids: CASSAGAGETYNEQFF. The CDR3 DNA reads as TGTGCCAGCAGCGCGGGGGCGGGAGAAACCTACAATGAGCAGTTCTTC.